The source of this T cell receptor beta chain is a study of identical twins (dated by TCRdb to about 2016). Background for the entire study: TCR alpha and beta repertoires from monozygotic twins, unrelated adults of various ages and cord blood were deep-sequenced to test whether fetal clonotypes persist. Replicate twin experiments were performed at different times using different library preparation protocols to rule out contamination.

About this clonotype itself: The target of this receptor is not known. Nothing much larger sits one base from this clone, and base qualities are not available.

Receptors were amplified or captured by 5' RACE. The data were produced on an Illumina HiSeq 2000. Template switching introduced a universal primer binding site; the final cDNA contained a unique molecular identifier, enabling accurate counting of TCR cDNA molecules. Specific primers in the conserved constant-segment region were used to synthesize first-strand cDNA for TCR alpha and beta chains. To control for contamination, every cDNA library was double barcoded, receiving both a SMART-Mk sample barcode and Illumina barcodes. TruSeq adapter sequences along with Illumina sample barcodes were introduced in two successive PCR steps. Sequencing of the TCR alpha and beta cDNA libraries was done on the Illumina HiSeq platform using custom primers. The study's own analysis went as follows. Unique molecular identifiers were extracted from raw reads with MiGEC, and CDR3 positions were determined with MiXCR. For each individual, recombination models were inferred using an EM algorithm with the repgenHMM and IGoR tools. The tcR package in R was used for shared clonotype analysis, with sharing normalized by the product of cloneset sizes. To study raw recombination free of thymic and clonal selection effects, out-of-frame nonproductive sequences were analyzed. TCRdb reran the public reads through fastp at Q25 and MiXCR, keeping productive beta chains. CDR3 protein duplicates are merged, each entry listing the most common genes and DNA. The V and J calls were not made by the authors but by TCRdb's processing. This sample comprises under 900,000 distinct CDR3 sequences, roughly an eighth of them detected only once. The top ten constitute around 1.6% of the sample.

On the study overall, not on this receptor specifically: Conclusions relied on cross-sectional statistical analysis, since the same donors could not be followed over many years. Zero-insertion analyses could be partly confounded by invariant T cells such as MAIT and iNKT, although diverse VJ usage argued against such confounding for most clonotypes. Out-of-frame TCR alpha sequences shared between twins showed an excess of low generation-probability sequences compared with coincidental sharing between unrelated individuals. Out-of-frame TCR alpha sharing in monozygotic twins was systematically underestimated by recombination models, whereas sharing between unrelated individuals was in agreement with the recombination models. Abundant cord blood beta clonotypes had fewer insertions, young adult naive repertoires showed a similar but weaker trend, and memory repertoires showed no such trend. Excess twin sharing in beta out-of-frame sequences was weaker because fewer shared sequences lowered the signal-to-noise ratio.

All donors were healthy Caucasians. Three pairs of female monozygotic twins, all aged about 18 to 30 years, were included in the twin cohort. Peripheral blood mononuclear cells were the source from which RNA for the TCR libraries was isolated. The same sample was also used in a study of yellow fever vaccine responses in identical twins. Per the second study: The T cell response to vaccination in identical twins was reported by the authors to appear partly convergent and partly personalized. In identical twins, the study followed T cell clones that responded to the vaccine with precision.

This clonotype was sampled from a woman aged 18-29 years in good health. Material for sequencing was PBMCs.

DNA sequence: TGTGCCAGCAGGGAGGTGAATGCTGAAGCTTTCTTT. Its amino acids are CASREVNAEAFF. The chain is encoded by TRBV21-1 joined to TRBJ1-1. TRBV21-1 is described as a pseudogene. The CDR3 covers 12 residues, taking in both the cysteine and the phenylalanine. CDR3 DNA only is kept here, 36 bases in frame from base 1.